The sequence of this T cell receptor (beta chain) was determined in a study of PD-1 blockade in classical Hodgkin lymphoma (dated by TCRdb to about 2020). General notes on the study: Nivolumab dosing was 3 mg/kg intravenously every 2 weeks, continuing until either disease progression or unacceptable toxicity. To define a peripheral blood immune signature of response to PD-1 blockade in classical Hodgkin lymphoma, the study combined TCR beta sequencing with CyTOF. General findings and caveats noted by the study authors: Lower diversity was observed in patients in whom nivolumab was started less than 1 year after ASCT, and these patients were excluded from later analyses so that confounding by immune reconstitution would be avoided. Baseline TCR diversity was reported to be lower in newly diagnosed patients than in healthy donors, and even lower in relapsed/refractory patients. The study covered only a single clinical trial cohort, and the causes of the repertoire differences, possibly disease activity or prior therapy, were still not defined. Trial patients achieving complete response had baseline diversity similar to newly diagnosed patients, whereas partial responders and progressors had significantly lower diversity. By C4D1, a significant rise was seen in CD4+ TCR diversity but not in CD8+ TCR diversity (p=0.0027 vs p=0.16), and the rise was most apparent among complete responders (p=0.02).

For this clone: There is no known antigen for this receptor. There are no base qualities to consult, and no much larger clone falls within one base.

The Qiagen DNeasy kit was used to extract genomic DNA from unsorted PBMCs and from the negatively selected CD4+ and CD8+ fractions. Using primers that anneal to V and J segments, immunoSEQ multiplex PCR amplified the TCR beta CDR3 regions. A synthetic immune receptor repertoire was used to minimize amplification bias, and any remaining bias was removed computationally after sequencing. Per the original workflow: Repertoire diversity was quantified as the Shannon entropy index using custom Python scripts. Unsorted, CD4+ and CD8+ repertoires were analyzed separately, except in combined analyses where CD4+ and CD8+ sequences were merged in silico. A clone counted as expanded when the clone's frequency after treatment rose at least 2-fold relative to C1D1, and clones undetected at baseline were given a pseudocount of 0.5. Clones with 0 or 1 copy at C1D1 were classified as singleton clones, and clones with 2 or more copies were classified as non-singleton clones. Clones expanded in unsorted samples were assigned a CD4+, CD8+ or unknown annotation through matching of protein sequences in sorted samples from the same patient. Wilcoxon tests on paired samples were used to test changes in diversity from C1D1 to C4D1. Not all clones reach the TCRdb copy of this immuneACCESS table, which keeps in-frame sequences only. Checked studies attribute under half of the gap to unresolved V genes and leave the rest unexplained. V and J calls and clone size are given by that table; D and trimming were obtained from the DNA. For this sample there are approximately 99,000 clones; about 89% appear just once. Clones ranked in the top ten supply 20% of the sample.

Looking up the germline V gene yields CDR1 KGHSH and CDR2 LQKENI. Inclusive of the bounding cysteine and phenylalanine, the CDR3 is 16 residues long. The sequence is cut down to CDR3 DNA, 48 bases in frame from base 1. V is shortened by 4 bases, J by 1 base, and the region joining them spans 14 bases. The time point label here, explained by the study, means: cycle 2 day 1 (C2D1) of nivolumab. Every trial patient had relapsed following autologous stem cell transplantation, and prior brentuximab vedotin exposure was what differed among cohorts A, B and C. The trial cohort comprised some 60 patients with relapsed/refractory classical Hodgkin lymphoma whose best overall responses were complete response, partial response or progressive disease. Single-agent nivolumab was administered to trial patients in the multi-cohort phase II CheckMate 205 trial. An independent review committee assessed best overall response by applying the 2007 International Working Group response criteria. Trial PBMCs were collected immediately before nivolumab initiation (C1D1) and during therapy at cycle 2 day 1 and cycle 4 day 1. Peripheral blood was collected in 8 mL Vacutainer Cell Preparation Tubes, from which PBMCs were isolated by centrifugation and then cryopreserved.

The TCR was taken from a human donor with classical Hodgkin lymphoma. In this chain, TRBV18 is recombined with TRBJ1-3, with a weak D call of TRBD1 (6 bases match). The sequenced sample was peripheral blood mononuclear cells (PBMCs), obtained before the second cycle of nivolumab. For the CDR3, the sequence is CASSLGHTESGNTIYF. The DNA reads as follows: TGTGCCAGCTCACTGGGACATACGGAGTCTGGAAACACCATATATTTT.